One and the same sample provided the 3 T cell receptor beta chains below, sequenced in a study of blood T cell repertoires in COVID-19. Clones were read by immunoSEQ multiplex PCR, and TCRdb kept only the in-frame ones, dropping some. The table lists roughly 300,000 clones, 85% of them singletons, with 2% to 3% in the top ten. The sequencing input was PBMCs or T cells enriched from blood (not recorded which). These receptors were obtained from a woman in her forties or fifties who had recovered from COVID-19.

CDR3 sequence: CASSLDGGTDQPQHF. The CDR3 nucleotides are TGCGCCAGCAGCTTAGATGGGGGCACAGATCAGCCCCAGCATTTT. The chain combines TRBV5-1 with TRBJ1-5, with D possibly TRBD1 on 6 matching bases. The V end lost 2 bases, the J end lost 5 bases, and 14 bases lay between the germline ends. Germline loops: CDR1 SGHRS, CDR2 YFSETQ. CDR3 length: 15 amino acids.

This chain uses TRBV2 with TRBJ1-4; TRBD1 agrees at 7 bases. The junction had 9 bases not matched to a gene; V was cut back by 10 bases and J by 7 bases. The CDR3 consists of 13 residues. CDR1 and CDR2 from the germline V gene are SNHLY and FYNNEI. CDR3: CATLQGMGEKLFF. CDR3 nucleotides: TGTGCCACCTTACAGGGGATGGGTGAAAAACTGTTTTTT.

The V gene is TRBV2, the J gene TRBJ1-1; perhaps TRBD1 as D (5 bases). The CDR3 has 14 amino acids. CDR1 is SNHLY and CDR2 is FYNNEI in the germline V gene. Trimming shortened V by 6 bases and J by 7 bases, and 18 bases separated the two germline ends. CDR3 sequence reads: CASRASKQEGEAFF. The CDR3 bases are TGTGCCAGCAGAGCCTCGAAACAGGAGGGTGAAGCTTTCTTT. The entire variable domain, with the rest obtained from reference TRBV2 and TRBJ1-1, is as follows: EPEVTQTPSHQVTQMGQEVILRCVPISNHLYFYWYRQILGQKVEFLVSFYNNEISEKSEIFDDQFSVERPDGSNFTLKIRSTKLEDSAMYFCASRASKQEGEAFFGQGTRLTVV.